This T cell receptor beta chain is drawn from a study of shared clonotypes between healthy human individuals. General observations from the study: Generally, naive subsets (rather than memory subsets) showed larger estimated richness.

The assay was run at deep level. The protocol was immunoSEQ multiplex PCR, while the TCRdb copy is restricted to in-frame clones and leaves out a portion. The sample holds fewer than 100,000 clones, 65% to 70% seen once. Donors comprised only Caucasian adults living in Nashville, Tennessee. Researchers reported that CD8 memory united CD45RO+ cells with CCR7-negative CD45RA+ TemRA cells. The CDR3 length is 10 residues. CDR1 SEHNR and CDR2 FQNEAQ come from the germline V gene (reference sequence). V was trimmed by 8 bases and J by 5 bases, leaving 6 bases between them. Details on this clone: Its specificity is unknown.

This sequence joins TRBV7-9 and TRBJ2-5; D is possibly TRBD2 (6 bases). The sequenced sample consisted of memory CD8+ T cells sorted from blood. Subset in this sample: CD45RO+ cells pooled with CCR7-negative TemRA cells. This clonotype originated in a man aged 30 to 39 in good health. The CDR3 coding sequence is TGTGCCAGCGGAGGGGAGACCCAGTACTTC. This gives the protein CASGGETQYF.